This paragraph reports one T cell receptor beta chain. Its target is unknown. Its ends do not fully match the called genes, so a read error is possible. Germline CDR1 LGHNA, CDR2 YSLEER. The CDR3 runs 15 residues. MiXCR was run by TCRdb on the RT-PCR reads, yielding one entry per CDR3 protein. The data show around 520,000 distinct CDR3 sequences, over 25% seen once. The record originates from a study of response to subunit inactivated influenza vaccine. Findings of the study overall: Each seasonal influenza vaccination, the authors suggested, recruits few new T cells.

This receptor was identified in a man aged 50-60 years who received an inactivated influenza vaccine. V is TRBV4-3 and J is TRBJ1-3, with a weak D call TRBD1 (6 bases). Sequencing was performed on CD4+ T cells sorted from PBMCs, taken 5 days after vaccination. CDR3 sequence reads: CASSQSSGVGNPIYF. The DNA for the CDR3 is TGCGCCAGCAGCCAATCTTCAGGGGTTGGAAACCCCATATATTTT.